This TCR beta chain was found in a study of OX40 agonist ivuxolimab in advanced cancers. CDR1 is SNHLY, CDR2 FYNNEI, per germline. The CDR3 runs to 16 residues. V was clipped by 4 bases and J by 1 base, with 13 bases between them. Profiling relied on immunoSEQ multiplex PCR, and the TCRdb table lists in-frame clones only, not all of them. The sample lists tens of thousands of clones; 80% to 95% were seen once. The receptor comes from an adult with an advanced solid tumor such as melanoma, head and neck, liver or kidney cancer. The specimen comprised CD4+ or CD8+ T cells sorted from blood, sampled in a trial of the OX40 agonist ivuxolimab. The chain links TRBV2 to TRBJ2-2; D is possibly TRBD1 or TRBD2 (6 bases each). CDR3 DNA: TGTGCCAGCAGTGTAGAGGGGGGACTGAACACCGGGGAGCTGTTTTTT. As protein: CASSVEGGLNTGELFF. Supplemented by reference TRBV2 and TRBJ2-2, the full variable domain reads EPEVTQTPSHQVTQMGQEVILRCVPISNHLYFYWYRQILGQKVEFLVSFYNNEISEKSEIFDDQFSVERPDGSNFTLKIRSTKLEDSAMYFCASSVEGGLNTGELFFGEGSRLTVL.